The clone carrying this T cell receptor (beta chain) was seen a few times. Antigen specificity is unknown. The TCRbeta library incorporated unique molecular identifiers. TCRdb reprocessed the PCR reads via MiXCR and lists one record per CDR3 protein. The table shows fewer than 550,000 distinct CDR3 sequences, with about an eighth occurring only once. Trimming removed 0 bases from V and 0 bases from J, with 8 bases in between. Germline loops: CDR1 LGHNA, CDR2 YSLEER. The CDR3 totals 15 residues. This sample is part of a study of T-cell reconstitution after alpha-beta-depleted transplantation in children. General observations from the study: A year had passed since transplant, and T-cell counts and diversity by then came mostly from newly produced T cells. By about two months after transplant, alpha-beta T cells reportedly arose from several hundred graft clones that had expanded. The study traced high day-60 TCRbeta diversity in some patients to surviving recipient T cells and thymic progenitors.

Sequences were derived from PBMCs, mostly from graft donor cells, sampled 180 days after TCRalphabeta/CD19-depleted stem cell transplant. This clonotype was obtained from a female patient aged 2-9 years who had a stem cell transplant for aplastic anemia, so the T cells may come from the graft donor. V usage is TRBV4-3 and J usage is TRBJ2-5; D unclear. This chain's CDR3 is CASSQELWYQETQYF. DNA for the CDR3: TGCGCCAGCAGCCAAGAACTCTGGTACCAAGAGACCCAGTACTTC.